This T cell receptor beta chain was sequenced in a study of blood T cell repertoires in COVID-19 (dated by TCRdb to the early 2020s). With regard to the full study: Samples from collaborators originated in the United States, Italy and Spain and spanned both the acute and convalescent phases of COVID-19. The prospective study material was composed of cDNA or gDNA derived from T cells, B-cell-depleted T cells, or PBMCs. Deeply sampled blood TCRbeta repertoires from subjects exposed to, actively infected with, or recovered from COVID-19 were included in the dataset. The repertoires were released in a freely available public database intended as a resource for research on the immune response to SARS-CoV-2. Samples were obtained from the ongoing ImmuneRACE study (first 160 participants) and from some 1,200 subjects provided by 6 global collaborators. Nearly every sample came with metadata listing a de-identified subject ID, COVID-19 status, age in years and sex. Where available, HLA class I and class II types were obtained from metadata supplied by the sample provider rather than from assay-based typing. Study-level results and caveats: The amount of clinical and demographic metadata varied by source and participant and was provided uncurated.

Including cysteine and phenylalanine, the CDR3 has 16 amino acids. Here the CDR3 DNA is all that survives: 48 bases in frame from base 1. From a lookup of the germline V gene, CDR1 and CDR2 are MGHRA and YSYEKL. V sheds 1 base and J sheds 2 bases, leaving 12 bases between their ends. At one collaborating source in Seattle, patients were enrolled during active infection and were followed longitudinally through the course of disease. The collaborating institutions used their own protocols to collect whole blood in K2EDTA tubes. For TCRbeta analysis, collaborators shipped samples as frozen whole blood, isolated PBMCs, or DNA extracted from either of those sample types. The immunoSEQ Assay, a bias-controlled multiplex PCR, was used to amplify TCRbeta CDR3 regions from genomic DNA. As for the authors' bioinformatics: The number of nucleated cells in each sample was estimated by amplification of reference gene primers within the assay. Sequence reads were collapsed and filtered to measure the absolute abundance of every unique TCRbeta CDR3 rearrangement. For each sample, productive Simpson clonality was calculated as the square root of Simpson's diversity index across productive rearrangements. Imported from immuneACCESS, the table was reduced by TCRdb to in-frame sequences with V and J called. These copies leave out some clones; in studies compared against another copy, an unresolved V gene accounts for under half, and the cause of the remainder is not known. Clone size and the V and J calls come from that table; the DNA yielded D and trimming. The sample table records almost 300,000 clones; over 85% of these occur just once. The top ten clonotypes cover 11% of the sample.

Remarks on this clone: This clone's antigen is unknown. Base qualities were left out, and no much larger clone turns up one base away.

The sequence derives from a woman aged 30 to 39 with COVID-19, enrolled during active disease. The chain joins TRBV4-1 to TRBJ2-1; no D segment can be confidently identified. Sample: peripheral blood. The sequenced DNA is TGCGCCAGCAGCCAAGCCTCTAGAGATCCCTACAATGAGCAGTTCTTC. Its amino acids are CASSQASRDPYNEQFF.